The source of this T cell receptor (beta chain) is a study of CXCR3-negative and CXCR3-positive naive CD8 T cells. This CDR3 comprises 14 residues. The germline V gene has CDR1 SEHNR and CDR2 FQNEAQ (reference sequence). The method, 5' RACE with UMI labels, was used to prepare the TRB cDNA libraries. With the 5' RACE reads reprocessed, TCRdb shows one record per CDR3 protein and no DNA. This table holds more than 50,000 distinct CDR3 sequences. This chain joins TRBV7-9 and TRBJ2-7; TCRdb gives TRBD2 as the D gene, but with no DNA this cannot be confirmed. The specimen was naive CXCR3- CD8+ T cells from blood. The subset here: CD45RO-CCR7+CD27+CD95- naive CD8+ T cells lacking CXCR3 (TNR3-). This clonotype originated in a human donor in good health. Some clones in this sample may be carry-over from other donors' samples. CDR3 loop: CASSRDTLLYEQYF.